These T cell receptor beta chains were read from a single sample in a study of T cell clones after liver transplantation. Assay used: immunoSEQ multiplex PCR; TCRdb lists only in-frame clones, some missing. The sample records roughly 120,000 clones, just over 90% being singletons. Sample: CD4+ T cells from blood, taken 12 months after liver transplant. The receptor source for this set is a human patient who received a liver transplant. The graft donor may be the source of some T cells. CDR3s include the opening cysteine and the closing phenylalanine or tryptophan. D genes are given only for firm matches. Rows may omit the clone size; those that give it use once, few, many or a size class.

TRBD2	TRBV11-2	TRBJ2-1	-	TGTGCCAGCAGCTTAGCATCGAGCGGGGTGAGGAATGAGCAGTTCTTC	CASSLASSGVRNEQFF
-	TRBV9	TRBJ2-1	-	TGTGCCAGCAGCCTAGCGAGCTCCTACAATGAGCAGTTCTTC	CASSLASSYNEQFF
-	TRBV11-3	TRBJ2-4	-	TGTGCCAGCAGCTTAGGGAGCGTCAGCCTTCAGTACTTC	CASSLGSVSLQYF
-	TRBV5-1	TRBJ2-3	-	TGCGCCAGCAGCTTGGGTAGCGGAACAGATACGCAGTATTTT	CASSLGSGTDTQYF
-	TRBV10-3	TRBJ2-5	once	TGTGCCATCAGTGAGTCGGTTTTGTACCAAGAGACCCAGTACTTC	CAISESVLYQETQYF
-	TRBV14	TRBJ2-3	once	TGTGCCAGCAGCCCCGGACAGATCACAGATACGCAGTATTTT	CASSPGQITDTQYF
-	TRBV10-3	TRBJ1-1	-	TGTGCCATCAGTGAGTCGGCGGGATTGGGCACTGAAGCTTTCTTT	CAISESAGLGTEAFF
-	TRBV5-1	TRBJ1-2	-	TGCGCCAGCAGCTTGGCAGGGGAGGATTATGGCTACACCTTC	CASSLAGEDYGYTF
-	TRBV6-5	TRBJ2-7	-	TGTGCCAGCAGTTACTCATTATGGACCGGGTCCTACGAGCAGTACTTC	CASSYSLWTGSYEQYF
TRBD1	TRBV7-2	TRBJ1-2	-	TGTGCCAGCAGCCCGGGACAGTCCGCGGGCTACACCTTC	CASSPGQSAGYTF
-	TRBV23-1	TRBJ2-7	once	TGCGCCAGCAGTCTAGGGGGTAGCAGGGAACCCTACGAGCAGTACTTC	CASSLGGSREPYEQYF
-	TRBV5-1	TRBJ2-3	-	TGCGCCAGCAGAGAAAGCGGAAACACAGATACGCAGTATTTT	CASRESGNTDTQYF
-	TRBV7-6	TRBJ2-6	-	TGTGCCAGCAGCTTTGGGGCCAACGTCCTGACTTTC	CASSFGANVLTF
-	TRBV20-1	TRBJ2-7	-	TGCAGTGCTAGGGGGGGCTACGAGCAGTACTTC	CSARGGYEQYF
-	TRBV28	TRBJ2-3	-	TGTGCCAGCAGTCTACTCGCGGATACGCAGTATTTT	CASSLLADTQYF
-	TRBV18	TRBJ1-5	-	TGTGCCAGCTCACCACAGGGAGCTCAGCCCCAGCATTTT	CASSPQGAQPQHF
TRBD2	TRBV7-2	TRBJ2-5	-	TGTGCCAGCAGCTGGACTAGGTCCGGAGAGACCCAGTACTTC	CASSWTRSGETQYF
-	TRBV7-2	TRBJ2-2	-	TGTGCCAGCACCCGCCGGGCGGGAAATACCGGGGAGCTGTTTTTT	CASTRRAGNTGELFF
-	TRBV7-3	TRBJ2-7	-	TGTGCCAGCAGCTCCCGGGCCCGCGCAGAGCAGTACTTC	CASSSRARAEQYF
TRBD2	TRBV11-3	TRBJ2-1	-	TGTGCCAGCAGCTTAAAGCTCGGTCCTGGCGGGAGTACGAATGAGCAGTTCTTC	CASSLKLGPGGSTNEQFF
TRBD1	TRBV28	TRBJ2-7	-	TGTGCCAGCACTCATCCGGGACAGGCAATCCTCTCCTACGAGCAGTACTTC	CASTHPGQAILSYEQYF
-	TRBV13	TRBJ2-7	-	TGTGCCAGCAGCCCGAAGGACAGCTACGAGCAGTACTTC	CASSPKDSYEQYF
TRBD1	TRBV27	TRBJ2-7	once	TGTGCCAGCAGTTTCTCCGGGACAGGGTCGGGAGAGCAGTACTTC	CASSFSGTGSGEQYF
TRBD2	TRBV12-5	TRBJ2-1	-	TGTGCTAGTGGTTTGACCAGCGGGAGGGCCCAGAATGAGCAGTTCTTC	CASGLTSGRAQNEQFF
-	TRBV7-2	TRBJ2-7	-	TGTGCCAGCACCCTCTCCTTAGAGCGAGCAGCCTACGAGCAGTACTTC	CASTLSLERAAYEQYF
TRBD2	TRBV7-2	TRBJ2-5	-	TGTGCCAGCAGCTTAGGAGGTTTACTAGCGAGCGGGCAAGAGACCCAGTACTTC	CASSLGGLLASGQETQYF
-	TRBV19	TRBJ1-5	-	TGTGCCAGTAGTATAAGGGTCGGCAGGGGTAATCAGCCCCAGCATTTT	CASSIRVGRGNQPQHF
-	TRBV11-2	TRBJ1-5	-	TGTGCCAGCAGCTTCGGGAGCAATCAGCCCCAGCATTTT	CASSFGSNQPQHF
-	TRBV5-1	TRBJ2-1	-	TGCGCCAGCAGCTTGGCCATGGATTACAATGAGCAGTTCTTC	CASSLAMDYNEQFF
-	TRBV18	TRBJ1-4	-	TGTGCCAGCTCATCGGACAGAACAACTAATGAAAAACTGTTTTTT	CASSSDRTTNEKLFF
TRBD1	TRBV12-5	TRBJ2-2	-	TGTGCTAGTGGTTCCAGGGGGCCCGGGGAGCTGTTTTTT	CASGSRGPGELFF
-	TRBV11-2	TRBJ2-4	once	TGTGCCAGCAGCTTAGGTGCGTCAAGAGCCAAAAACATTCAGTACTTC	CASSLGASRAKNIQYF
TRBD1	TRBV19	TRBJ2-4	-	TGTGCCAGTAGTACGGGACAGGGGGGAGCCAAAAACATTCAGTACTTC	CASSTGQGGAKNIQYF
TRBD2	TRBV2	TRBJ2-5	few	TGTGCCAGCAGGCTAGCGGGAGAGACCCAGTACTTC	CASRLAGETQYF
-	TRBV19	TRBJ2-1	-	TGTGCCAGTAGCCCCCCAGCGGCCACCTACAATGAGCAGTTCTTC	CASSPPAATYNEQFF
TRBD2	TRBV27	TRBJ2-1	-	TGTGCCAGCAGTTTTCTCGGGAGTAGCGGGAGTCGCGAGCAGTTCTTC	CASSFLGSSGSREQFF
-	TRBV27	TRBJ2-5	once	TGTGCCAGCAGTTTAACGTACCAAGAGACCCAGTACTTC	CASSLTYQETQYF
-	TRBV7-9	TRBJ2-7	-	TGTGCCAGCAGCCTCGGGGGCGGACGACCCTACGAGCAGTACTTC	CASSLGGGRPYEQYF
TRBD2	TRBV7-9	TRBJ2-1	once	TGTGCCAGCAGCTCCGGGACTACCTACAATGAGCAGTTCTTC	CASSSGTTYNEQFF
TRBD2	TRBV19	TRBJ2-1	-	TGTGCCAGTAGTATAGTTTCGGGAGGGCCGGGGAATGAGCAGTTCTTC	CASSIVSGGPGNEQFF
-	TRBV5-1	TRBJ2-1	-	TGCGCCAGCAGCTCGACAGGGTCCGGGGGCAATGAGCAGTTCTTC	CASSSTGSGGNEQFF
TRBD2	TRBV10-3	TRBJ2-3	-	TGTGCCATCACTAGAGCGGGAGTTGAAGATACGCAGTATTTT	CAITRAGVEDTQYF
TRBD1	TRBV19	TRBJ1-1	-	TGTGCCAGTAGTACTCAGGGGGCGGTTGACACTGAAGCTTTCTTT	CASSTQGAVDTEAFF
TRBD1	TRBV6-6	TRBJ1-3	-	TGTGCCAGCAGTCACCGACAGGGAGGAAACACCATATATTTT	CASSHRQGGNTIYF
TRBD1	TRBV30	TRBJ2-7	-	TGTGCCTGGAGTGGACAGGGGGAGTCCGAGCAGTACTTC	CAWSGQGESEQYF
-	TRBV6-6	TRBJ2-6	-	TGTGCCAGCAGTGAGACATCCTCTGGGGCCAACGTCCTGACTTTC	CASSETSSGANVLTF
TRBD1	TRBV11-2	TRBJ2-5	-	TGTGCCAGCAGCTTAGGACAGGGGAATCCCGAGACCCAGTACTTC	CASSLGQGNPETQYF
-	TRBV11-2	TRBJ1-4	-	TGTGCCAGCAAACGCCGTGGGTCGACGGAGGGGGAAAAACTGTTTTTT	CASKRRGSTEGEKLFF
TRBD1	TRBV28	TRBJ2-3	-	TGTGCCAGCAGGACAGGGGCGCTTAGCACAGATACGCAGTATTTT	CASRTGALSTDTQYF
-	TRBV6-5	TRBJ2-7	once	TGTGCCAGCAGTGCCACCCCCGCCGAGCAGTACTTC	CASSATPAEQYF